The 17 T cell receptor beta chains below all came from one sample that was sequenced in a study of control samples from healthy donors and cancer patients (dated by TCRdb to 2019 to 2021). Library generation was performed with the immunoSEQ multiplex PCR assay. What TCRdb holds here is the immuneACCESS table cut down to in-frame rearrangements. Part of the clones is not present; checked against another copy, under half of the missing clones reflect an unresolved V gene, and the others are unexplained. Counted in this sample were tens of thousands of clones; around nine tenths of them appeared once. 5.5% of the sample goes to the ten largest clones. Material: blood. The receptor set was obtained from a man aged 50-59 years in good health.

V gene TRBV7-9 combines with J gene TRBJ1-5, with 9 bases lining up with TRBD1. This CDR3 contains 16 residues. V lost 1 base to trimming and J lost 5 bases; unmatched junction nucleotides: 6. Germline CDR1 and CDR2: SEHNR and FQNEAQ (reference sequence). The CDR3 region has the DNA TGTGCCAGCAGCTTAGGGACAGGGGCCTCCCATCAGCCCCAGCATTTT. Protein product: CASSLGTGASHQPQHF.

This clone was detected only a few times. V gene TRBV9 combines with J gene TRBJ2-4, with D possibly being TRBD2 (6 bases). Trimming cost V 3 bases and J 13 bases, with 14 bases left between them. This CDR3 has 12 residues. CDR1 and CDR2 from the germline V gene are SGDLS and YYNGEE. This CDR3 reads CASSGTRGEQYF. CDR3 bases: TGTGCCAGCAGCGGAACACGCGGGGAACAGTACTTC. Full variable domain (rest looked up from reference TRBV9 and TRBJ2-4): DSGVTQTPKHLITATGQRVTLRCSPRSGDLSVYWYQQSLDQGLQFLIQYYNGEERAKGNILERFSAQQFPDLHSELNLSSLELGDSALYFCASSGTRGEQYFGAGTRLSVL.

The DNA of the CDR3 is TGTGCCAGCAGTTACCCTCAAGAGACCCAGTACTTC. Encoded protein: CASSYPQETQYF. V usage is TRBV6-6 and J usage is TRBJ2-5, with D hard to call. The V end lost 2 bases, the J end lost 2 bases, and 3 bases lay between the germline ends. Germline V gene lookup returns CDR1 MNHNY and CDR2 SVGAGI (reference sequence). The CDR3 is made up of 12 amino acids.

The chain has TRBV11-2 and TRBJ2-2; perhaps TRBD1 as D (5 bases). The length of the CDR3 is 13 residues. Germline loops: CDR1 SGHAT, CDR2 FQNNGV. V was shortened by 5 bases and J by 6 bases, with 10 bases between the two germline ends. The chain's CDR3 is CASSARVPGELFF. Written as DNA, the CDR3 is TGTGCCAGCAGCGCCAGGGTCCCCGGGGAGCTGTTTTTT.

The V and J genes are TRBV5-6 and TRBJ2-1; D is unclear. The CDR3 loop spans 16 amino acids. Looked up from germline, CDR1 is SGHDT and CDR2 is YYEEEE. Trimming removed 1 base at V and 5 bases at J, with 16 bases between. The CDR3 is CASSLSLGSRNNEQFF. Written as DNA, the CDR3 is TGTGCCAGCAGCTTGTCGCTGGGAAGCAGGAACAATGAGCAGTTCTTC.

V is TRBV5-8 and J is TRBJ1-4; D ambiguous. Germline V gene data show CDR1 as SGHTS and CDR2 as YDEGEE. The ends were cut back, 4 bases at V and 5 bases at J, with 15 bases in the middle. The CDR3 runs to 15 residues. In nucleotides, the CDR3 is TGTGCCAGCAGCGTTGGGGTTGACCAGAATGAAAAACTGTTTTTT. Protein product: CASSVGVDQNEKLFF.

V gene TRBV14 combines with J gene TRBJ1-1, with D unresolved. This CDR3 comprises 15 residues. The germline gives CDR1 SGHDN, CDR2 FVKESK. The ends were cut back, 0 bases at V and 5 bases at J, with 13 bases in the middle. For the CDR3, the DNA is TGTGCCAGCAGCCAAGATTCTGGCAGGAAAACTGAAGCTTTCTTT. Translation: CASSQDSGRKTEAFF.

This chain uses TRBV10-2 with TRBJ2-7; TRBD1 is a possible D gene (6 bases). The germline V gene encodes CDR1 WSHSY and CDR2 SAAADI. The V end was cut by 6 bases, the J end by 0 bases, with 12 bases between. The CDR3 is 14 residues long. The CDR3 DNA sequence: TGCGCCAGCAGGGACAGTTCGAGCTCCTACGAGCAGTACTTC. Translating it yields CASRDSSSSYEQYF.

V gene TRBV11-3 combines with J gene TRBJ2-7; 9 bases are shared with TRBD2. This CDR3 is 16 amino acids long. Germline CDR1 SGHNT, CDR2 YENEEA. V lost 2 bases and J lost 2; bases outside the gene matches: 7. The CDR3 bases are TGTGCCAGCAGCTTAAGCCTAGCGGGGATCACCTACGAGCAGTACTTC. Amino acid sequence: CASSLSLAGITYEQYF.

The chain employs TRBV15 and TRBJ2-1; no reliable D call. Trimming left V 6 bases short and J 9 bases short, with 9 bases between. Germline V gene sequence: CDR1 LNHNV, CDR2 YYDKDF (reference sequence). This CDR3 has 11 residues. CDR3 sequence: CATSGPGEQFF. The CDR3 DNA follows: TGTGCCACCAGTGGACCGGGTGAGCAGTTCTTC.

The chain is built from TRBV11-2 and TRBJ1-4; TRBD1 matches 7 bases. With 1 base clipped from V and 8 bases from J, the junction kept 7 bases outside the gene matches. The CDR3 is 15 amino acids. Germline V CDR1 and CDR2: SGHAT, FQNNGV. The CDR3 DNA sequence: TGTGCCAGCAGCTTAGGGCAGGGGGTTAAAGAAAAACTGTTTTTT. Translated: CASSLGQGVKEKLFF.

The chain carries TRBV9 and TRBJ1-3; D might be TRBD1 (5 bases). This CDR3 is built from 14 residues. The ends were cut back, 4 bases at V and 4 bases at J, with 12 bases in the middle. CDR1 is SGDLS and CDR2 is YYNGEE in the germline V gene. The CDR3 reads CASSPDSVGNTIYF. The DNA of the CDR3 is TGTGCCAGCAGCCCCGACAGCGTGGGAAACACCATATATTTT. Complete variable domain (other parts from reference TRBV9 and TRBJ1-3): DSGVTQTPKHLITATGQRVTLRCSPRSGDLSVYWYQQSLDQGLQFLIQYYNGEERAKGNILERFSAQQFPDLHSELNLSSLELGDSALYFCASSPDSVGNTIYFGEGSWLTVV.

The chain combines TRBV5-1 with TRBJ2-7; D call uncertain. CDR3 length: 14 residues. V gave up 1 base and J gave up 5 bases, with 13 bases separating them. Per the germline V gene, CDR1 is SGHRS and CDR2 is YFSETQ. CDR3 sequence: CASSLSAGSHEQYF. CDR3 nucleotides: TGCGCCAGCAGCTTGAGTGCTGGCAGCCACGAGCAGTACTTC.

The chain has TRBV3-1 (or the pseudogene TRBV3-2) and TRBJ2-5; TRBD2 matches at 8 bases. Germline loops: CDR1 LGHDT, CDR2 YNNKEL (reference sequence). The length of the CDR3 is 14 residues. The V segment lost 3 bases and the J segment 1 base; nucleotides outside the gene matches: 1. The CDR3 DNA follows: TGTGCCAGCAGCCAGCGGGGGGCCCAAGAGACCCAGTACTTC. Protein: CASSQRGAQETQYF.

CDR3 sequence (DNA): TGTGCCAGCAGCTTAGTGGGAGGCAGAGCCACCGGGGAGCTGTTTTTT. Amino acid sequence: CASSLVGGRATGELFF. V gene TRBV11-2 combines with J gene TRBJ2-2; D possibly corresponds to TRBD2 (6 bases). The CDR3 runs 16 residues. Germline assignment: CDR1 SGHAT and CDR2 FQNNGV. Between the trimmed V and J ends, which lost 1 base and 4 bases, there was a span of 13 bases.

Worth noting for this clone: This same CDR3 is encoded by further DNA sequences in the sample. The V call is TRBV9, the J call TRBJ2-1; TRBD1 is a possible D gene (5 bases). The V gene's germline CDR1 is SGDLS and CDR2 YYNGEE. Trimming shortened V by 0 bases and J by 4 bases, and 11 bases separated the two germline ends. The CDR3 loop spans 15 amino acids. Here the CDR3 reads CASSVEGDSYNEQFF. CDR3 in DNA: TGTGCCAGCAGCGTAGAAGGTGACAGTTACAATGAGCAGTTCTTC.

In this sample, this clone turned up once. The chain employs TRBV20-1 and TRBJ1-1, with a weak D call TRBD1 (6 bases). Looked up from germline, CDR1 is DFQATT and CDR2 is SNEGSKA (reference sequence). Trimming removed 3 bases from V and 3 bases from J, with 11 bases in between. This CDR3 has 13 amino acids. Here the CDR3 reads CSASRGADTEAFF. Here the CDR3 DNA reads TGCAGTGCTAGTAGGGGGGCGGACACTGAAGCTTTCTTT.